This T cell receptor (beta chain) was sequenced for a study of monozygotic twins with inflammatory bowel disease. TCRdb processed the 5' RACE reads again and assigns one entry to each CDR3 protein, with no DNA. The table for this sample gives some 200,000 distinct CDR3 sequences. A word on this clonotype: No antigen is known for it.

Study outcomes and limitations: Backing was not found for a single strong signal or clonotype associated with IBD.

Sequencing used blood. The TCR comes from a human donor with ulcerative colitis or Crohn's disease, or a healthy co-twin of an affected twin (not recorded which).

This chain's CDR3 is CASGLAWDGGYTF. The rearrangement joins TRBV12-5 to TRBJ1-2; with no DNA, the TCRdb D assignment of TRBD1 cannot be verified. The CDR3 is 13 amino acids. Germline V gives CDR1 LGHNT, CDR2 FRNRAP.